This TCR beta chain appears in the sequencing data of a study of T cells and Merkel cell carcinoma outcomes (dated by TCRdb to between 2020 and 2021). Broadly, across the study: The study looked at whether the tumor T-cell repertoire and T-cell density could predict clinical outcome in patients with Merkel cell carcinoma.

The CDR3 runs 14 amino acids, cysteine and phenylalanine included. Only the CDR3 portion is preserved as DNA: 42 bases, with reading frame beginning at the first base. CDR1 and CDR2 (LNHNV, YYDKDF) derive from the germline V gene (reference sequence). At the junction V is shortened by 0 bases and J by 4 bases, with 9 bases in between. The paper's findings and limits, for the study overall: According to the report, clinical outcomes in Merkel cell carcinoma patients could be predicted using T-cell density together with features of the T-cell repertoire.

The receptor library was made with the immunoSEQ multiplex PCR assay. TCRdb re-hosts the immuneACCESS table, in-frame sequences only. Its copies lack some clones; in the studies checked, an unresolved V gene accounts for under half of them, and the cause for the rest is not known. The table for this sample lists around 2,800 clones; about 80% of them were counted only once. The ten largest make up 15% to 20% of the sample. Samples were obtained from patients with Merkel cell carcinoma. On this clone itself: Its antigen target is currently unknown. No clone much larger than this one lies a single base away; base qualities are absent.

This sequence was found in a human donor with Merkel cell carcinoma. The source material was tumor tissue from Merkel cell carcinoma. The sequence joins TRBV15 to TRBJ1-2, with the D gene too uncertain to name. The CDR3 in this case is CATSRDKGFYGYTF. The DNA sequence reads TGTGCCACCAGCAGAGATAAGGGCTTCTATGGCTACACCTTC. The variable domain in full, with residues beyond the CDR3 obtained from the reference TRBV15 and TRBJ1-2 genes, is DAMVIQNPRYQVTQFGKPVTLSCSQTLNHNVMYWYQQKSSQAPKLLFHYYDKDFNNEADTPDNFQSRRPNTSFCFLDIRSPGLGDTAMYLCATSRDKGFYGYTFGSGTRLTVV.